The 6 T cell receptor beta chains listed next were all sequenced from one sample in a study of response to subunit inactivated influenza vaccine. TCRdb ran MiXCR on the RT-PCR reads and lists one entry per CDR3 protein. The data show 450,000 to 700,000 distinct CDR3 sequences, with approximately 14% seen just once and around 10% held by the top ten. The material was PBMCs from blood, obtained roughly 12 days after vaccination. The receptor source for this set is a man aged 50 to 60 who received an inactivated influenza vaccine.

This clonotype has a single count. The gene calls are TRBV25-1 and TRBJ2-5; the D gene is possibly TRBD2 (6 bases). V lost 1 base, J lost 2 bases, and 14 bases lay in between. The CDR3 totals 16 residues. Per germline, CDR1 MGHDK and CDR2 SYGVNS. Here the CDR3 DNA reads TGTGCCAGCAGTGAATGGAGGGTCGGGGTGCAAGAGACCCAGTACTTC. This encodes CASSEWRVGVQETQYF.

J is TRBJ1-6 and V is TRBV3-1; a possible D gene is TRBD1 (6 bases). Looked up from germline, CDR1 is LGHDT and CDR2 is YNNKEL (reference sequence). V was trimmed by 2 bases and J by 7 bases, leaving 9 bases between them. The CDR3 spans 14 residues. The CDR3 coding sequence is TGTGCCAGCAGCCAATCAGGGGCGAATTCACCCCTCCACTTT. Amino acids: CASSQSGANSPLHF.

The chain is built from TRBV20-1 and TRBJ2-1, with TRBD2 matching 7 bases. With 5 bases clipped from V and 4 bases from J, the junction kept 8 bases outside the gene matches. Germline CDR1 and CDR2: DFQATT and SNEGSKA (reference sequence). CDR3 length: 14 amino acids. CDR3 protein: CSAYQAGSYNEQFF. As DNA, the CDR3 is TGCAGTGCTTACCAAGCGGGATCTTACAATGAGCAGTTCTTC.

The V and J genes are TRBV5-1 and TRBJ2-1, with 13 bases aligning to TRBD2. V was clipped by 4 bases and J by 6 bases; unmatched bases: 7. Germline V lookup: CDR1 SGHRS, CDR2 YFSETQ. The CDR3 extends over 16 amino acids. The CDR3 sequence is CASSPITSGGGNEQFF. The CDR3 DNA follows: TGCGCCAGCAGCCCAATTACTAGCGGGGGGGGCAATGAGCAGTTCTTC.

This clonotype was seen a few times. The CDR3 is CATKRGQETQYF. The DNA of the CDR3 is TGTGCCACAAAGCGGGGTCAAGAGACCCAGTACTTC. This rearrangement joins TRBV7-2 to TRBJ2-5; 7 nucleotides match TRBD2. Losses at the gene ends were 10 bases for V and 2 bases for J; bases not matched to a gene: 4. Germline V gene lookup returns CDR1 SGHTA and CDR2 FQGNSA. The CDR3 has 12 residues.

In its sample, this clonotype was seen many times. The V gene is TRBV7-9, the J gene TRBJ2-7; D is ambiguous. Germline loops: CDR1 SEHNR, CDR2 FQNEAQ (reference sequence). Trimming cost V 5 bases and J 3 bases, with 8 bases left between them. CDR3 length equals 12 residues. The CDR3 DNA follows: TGTGCCAGCAGCGCAGATTACTACGAGCAGTACTTC. It encodes CASSADYYEQYF.